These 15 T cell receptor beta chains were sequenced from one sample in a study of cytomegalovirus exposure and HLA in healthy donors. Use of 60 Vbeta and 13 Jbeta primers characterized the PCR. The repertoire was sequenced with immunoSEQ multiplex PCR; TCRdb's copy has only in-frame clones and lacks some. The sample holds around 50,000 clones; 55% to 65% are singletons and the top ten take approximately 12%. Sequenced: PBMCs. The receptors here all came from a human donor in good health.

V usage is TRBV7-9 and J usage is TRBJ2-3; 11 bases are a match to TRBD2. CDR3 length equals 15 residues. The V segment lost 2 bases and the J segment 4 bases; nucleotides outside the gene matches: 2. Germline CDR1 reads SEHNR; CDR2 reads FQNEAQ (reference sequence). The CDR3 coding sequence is TGTGCCAGCAGCTTAAGACTAGCGGGGTCAGATACGCAGTATTTT. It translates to CASSLRLAGSDTQYF.

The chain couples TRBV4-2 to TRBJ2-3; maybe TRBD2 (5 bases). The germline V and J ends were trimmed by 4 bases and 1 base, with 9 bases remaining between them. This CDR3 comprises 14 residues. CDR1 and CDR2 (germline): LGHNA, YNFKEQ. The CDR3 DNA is TGTGCCAGCAGCCGACTACGAGGCACAGATACGCAGTATTTT. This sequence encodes CASSRLRGTDTQYF.

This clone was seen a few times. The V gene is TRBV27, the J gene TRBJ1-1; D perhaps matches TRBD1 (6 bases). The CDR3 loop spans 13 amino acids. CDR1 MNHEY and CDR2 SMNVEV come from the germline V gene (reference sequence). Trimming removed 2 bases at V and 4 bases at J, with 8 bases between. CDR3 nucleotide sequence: TGTGCCAGCAGTTTAAAACAGGGCACTGAAGCTTTCTTT. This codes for CASSLKQGTEAFF.

The CDR3 DNA is TGCGCCAGCAGCTTGCCACTAGCGGGGGTTTACAATGAGCAGTTCTTC. Protein sequence: CASSLPLAGVYNEQFF. The V call is TRBV5-1, the J call TRBJ2-1, with TRBD2 identical over 11 bases. This CDR3 has 16 amino acids. Trimming removed 1 base from V and 4 bases from J; junction bases left unmatched: 4. Per the germline V gene, CDR1 is SGHRS and CDR2 is YFSETQ.

CDR3 sequence: CASRNAGNEQFF. CDR3 bases: TGTGCCAGCAGAAACGCGGGGAATGAGCAGTTCTTC. This sequence joins TRBV6-6 and TRBJ2-1; D perhaps matches TRBD2 (6 bases). Germline V gene sequence: CDR1 MNHNY, CDR2 SVGAGI (reference sequence). The CDR3 length is 12 residues. Between the trimmed V and J ends, which lost 6 bases and 7 bases, there was a span of 10 bases.

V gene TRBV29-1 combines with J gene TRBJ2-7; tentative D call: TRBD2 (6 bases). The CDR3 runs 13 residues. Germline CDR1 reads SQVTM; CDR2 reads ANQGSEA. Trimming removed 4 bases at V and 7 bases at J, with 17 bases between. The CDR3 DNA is TGCAGCGTTGGCCACTTGCCCGGAGGGGAGCAGTACTTC. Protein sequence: CSVGHLPGGEQYF.

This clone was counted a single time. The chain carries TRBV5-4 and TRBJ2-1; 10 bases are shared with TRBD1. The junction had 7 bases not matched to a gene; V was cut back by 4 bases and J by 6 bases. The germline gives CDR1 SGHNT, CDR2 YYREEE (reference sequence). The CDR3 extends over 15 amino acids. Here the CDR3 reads CASSSPGQGFNEQFF. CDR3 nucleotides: TGTGCCAGCAGCAGCCCGGGACAGGGGTTCAATGAGCAGTTCTTC.

CDR3 loop: CASSVGLGSSYNEQFF. CDR3 coding DNA: TGTGCCAGCAGCGTAGGATTGGGGAGTTCCTACAATGAGCAGTTCTTC. The J gene is TRBJ2-1, the V gene TRBV9; weak D call: TRBD2 (5 bases). Germline V lookup: CDR1 SGDLS, CDR2 YYNGEE. The CDR3 sequence is 16 residues long. Between the trimmed V and J ends, which lost 0 bases and 1 base, there was a span of 11 bases.

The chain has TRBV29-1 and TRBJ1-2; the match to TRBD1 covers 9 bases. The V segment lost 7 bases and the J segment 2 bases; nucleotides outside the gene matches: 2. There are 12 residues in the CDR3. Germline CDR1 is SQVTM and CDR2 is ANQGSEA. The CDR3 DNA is TGCAGCGGGGGACAGGGAAACTATGGCTACACCTTC. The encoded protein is CSGGQGNYGYTF.

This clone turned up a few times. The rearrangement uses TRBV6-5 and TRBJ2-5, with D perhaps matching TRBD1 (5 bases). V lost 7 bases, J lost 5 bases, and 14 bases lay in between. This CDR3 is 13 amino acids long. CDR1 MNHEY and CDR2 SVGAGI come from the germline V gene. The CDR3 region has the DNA TGTGCCAGCACCAACGTGGGGCCGGAGACCCAGTACTTC. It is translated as CASTNVGPETQYF.

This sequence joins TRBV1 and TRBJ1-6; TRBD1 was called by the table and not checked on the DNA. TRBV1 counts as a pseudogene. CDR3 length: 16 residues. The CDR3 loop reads CTSSQGTGRADSPLHF. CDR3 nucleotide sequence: TGCACCAGCAGCCAGGGGACAGGAAGGGCGGATTCACCCCTCCACTTT.

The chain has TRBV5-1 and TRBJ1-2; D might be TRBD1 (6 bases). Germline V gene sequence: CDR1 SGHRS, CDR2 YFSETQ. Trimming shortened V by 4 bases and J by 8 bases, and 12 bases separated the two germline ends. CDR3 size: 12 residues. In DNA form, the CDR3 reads TGCGCCAGCAGCGGGGGCAGCCGGGGCTACACCTTC. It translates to CASSGGSRGYTF.

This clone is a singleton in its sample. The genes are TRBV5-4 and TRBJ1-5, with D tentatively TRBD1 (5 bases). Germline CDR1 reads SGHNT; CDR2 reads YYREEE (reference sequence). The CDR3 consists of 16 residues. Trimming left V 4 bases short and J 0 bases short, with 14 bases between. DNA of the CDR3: TGTGCCAGCAGCGCCGGGGGAGGGTTTAGCAATCAGCCCCAGCATTTT. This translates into CASSAGGGFSNQPQHF.

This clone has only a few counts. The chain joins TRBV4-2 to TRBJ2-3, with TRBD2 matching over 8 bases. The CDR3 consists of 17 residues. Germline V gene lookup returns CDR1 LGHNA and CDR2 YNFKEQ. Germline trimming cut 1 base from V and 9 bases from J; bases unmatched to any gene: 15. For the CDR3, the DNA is TGTGCCAGCAGCCAAGGGCATAGCGGGGACCCCACCGAAACGCAGTATTTT. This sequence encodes CASSQGHSGDPTETQYF.

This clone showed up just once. CDR3 bases: TGTGCCTGCTCCAAAAAGGGGGATAGTTACTATGGCTACACCTTC. It specifies CACSKKGDSYYGYTF. V is TRBV30 and J is TRBJ1-2; a possible D gene is TRBD1 (6 bases). Germline values: CDR1 GTSNPN, CDR2 SVGIG (reference sequence). Trimming left V 6 bases short and J 3 bases short, with 20 bases between. The CDR3 loop spans 15 amino acids.